The 11 T cell receptor beta chains presented below share a single source sample, sequenced in a study of blood T cells in healthy people across ages. A sample-barcoded 5' primer and a J-beta primer mix were used in a second PCR of roughly 7 to 11 cycles. TCRdb passed the 5' RACE reads through MiXCR, listing each CDR3 protein once. The sample includes about 1.8 million distinct CDR3 sequences, 40% to 55% of them seen just once. The sequenced sample consisted of blood. The source is a middle-aged woman in good health.

V and J are TRBV6-2 or TRBV6-3 and TRBJ1-2; a weak D match, TRBD1 (5 bases). The CDR3 covers 14 residues. Germline V CDR1 and CDR2: MNHEY, SVGEGT. V was trimmed by 2 bases and J by 4 bases, leaving 11 bases between them. The CDR3 DNA reads TGTGCCAGCAGTTACCCAGACAGTTTCTATGGCTACACCTTC. It yields the protein CASSYPDSFYGYTF.

The V and J genes are TRBV9 and TRBJ1-4; the D is unclear. The V end lost 4 bases, the J end lost 3 bases, and 16 bases lay between the germline ends. The CDR3 consists of 16 residues. Per germline, CDR1 SGDLS and CDR2 YYNGEE. The CDR3 here is CASSPRVGQANEKLFF. The CDR3 DNA sequence: TGTGCCAGCAGCCCCCGAGTCGGGCAGGCTAATGAAAAACTGTTTTTT.

The chain uses TRBV14 and TRBJ2-5; 7 bases align to TRBD1. The CDR3 runs to 19 residues. Trimming removed 5 bases from V and 3 bases from J; junction bases left unmatched: 21. Germline values: CDR1 SGHDN, CDR2 FVKESK. The CDR3 DNA reads TGTGCCAGCAGCGCGCTATCCCCCTTAATCGCCGGGACAGAAGAGACCCAGTACTTC. It yields the protein CASSALSPLIAGTEETQYF.

The chain is built from TRBV7-2 and TRBJ2-1; perhaps TRBD1 as D (5 bases). CDR3 size: 16 residues. V dropped 2 bases and J dropped 8 bases, with 19 bases sitting between them. CDR1 and CDR2 from the germline V gene are SGHTA and FQGNSA. CDR3 protein: CASSLYKGRLIDEQFF. CDR3 nucleotides: TGTGCCAGCAGCTTATACAAGGGGCGCTTAATTGATGAGCAGTTCTTC.

This clonotype was seen once. The chain couples TRBV6-2 or TRBV6-3 to TRBJ2-4; 8 bases are shared with TRBD2. The J call may be wrong; the DNA end is better matched by TRBJ2-7. The length of the CDR3 is 14 residues. Germline V gene data show CDR1 as MNHEY and CDR2 as SVGEGT. The CDR3 here is CASSLAGHLYEQYF. The CDR3 DNA reads as TGTGCCAGCAGCCTAGCGGGTCATCTCTACGAGCAGTACTTC.

The V and J genes are TRBV20-1 and TRBJ2-3; TRBD2 matches 8 bases. Germline-derived CDR1 and CDR2 are DFQATT and SNEGSKA (reference sequence). The ends lost 5 bases at V and 5 bases at J; junction bases unmatched: 15. The CDR3 covers 16 residues. The CDR3 is CSAASPAGALIDTQYF. The CDR3 nucleotides read TGCAGTGCTGCTTCGCCAGCGGGGGCGCTCATAGATACGCAGTATTTT.

This clonotype showed up just once. The rearrangement links TRBV28 to TRBJ1-6; D gene ambiguous. Trimming cost V 5 bases and J 9 bases, with 5 bases left between them. The CDR3 is 11 residues long. Germline CDR1 reads MDHEN; CDR2 reads SYDVKM. The CDR3 DNA reads TGTGCCAGCAGTGGCAGTTCACCCCTCCACTTT. It is translated as CASSGSSPLHF.

In nucleotides, the CDR3 is TGTGCCATCGGGAGGGGAACAACTAATGAAAAACTGTTTTTT. Residues: CAIGRGTTNEKLFF. J is TRBJ1-4 and V is TRBV10-3; perhaps TRBD1 as D (5 bases). Germline V gene lookup returns CDR1 ENHRY and CDR2 SYGVKD. This CDR3 is 14 amino acids long. V dropped 8 bases and J dropped 0 bases, with 10 bases sitting between them.

The genes are TRBV28 and TRBJ1-2, with a possible D match to TRBD1 (5 bases). The CDR3 sequence is 16 residues long. Germline V lookup: CDR1 MDHEN, CDR2 SYDVKM. Trimming pared 6 bases from V and 4 bases from J, leaving 21 bases between. CDR3 nucleotides: TGTGCCAGCAGCGCGGGGCTTAGCCATCATATCTATGGCTACACCTTC. Amino acids: CASSAGLSHHIYGYTF.

Only a few counts were recorded for this clonotype. This sequence joins TRBV28 and TRBJ2-5, with D unresolved. Trimming took off 6 bases at V and 1 base at J, with 15 bases between the two ends. Per germline, CDR1 MDHEN and CDR2 SYDVKM. CDR3 length: 15 residues. The CDR3 DNA is TGTGCCAGCAGCCCCCTAACGAACAGCCAAGAGACCCAGTACTTC. Translation: CASSPLTNSQETQYF.

This rearrangement joins TRBV27 to TRBJ2-3; no definite D call. This CDR3 has 17 amino acids. Trimming removed 6 bases from V and 6 bases from J, with 25 bases in between. CDR1 and CDR2 from the germline V gene are MNHEY and SMNVEV (reference sequence). CDR3 sequence (DNA): TGTGCCAGCAGCCCCATACTACCGGGCCCAACGGGCGATACGCAGTATTTT. This gives the protein CASSPILPGPTGDTQYF.